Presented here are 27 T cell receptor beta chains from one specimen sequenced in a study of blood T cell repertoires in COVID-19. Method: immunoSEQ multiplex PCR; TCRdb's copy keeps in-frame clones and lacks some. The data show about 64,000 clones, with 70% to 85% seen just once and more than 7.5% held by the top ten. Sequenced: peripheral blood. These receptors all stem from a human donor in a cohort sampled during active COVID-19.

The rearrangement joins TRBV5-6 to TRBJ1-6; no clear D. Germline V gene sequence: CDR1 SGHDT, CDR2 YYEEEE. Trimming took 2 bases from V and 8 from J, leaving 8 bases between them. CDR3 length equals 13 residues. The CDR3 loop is CASSFQGDSPLHF. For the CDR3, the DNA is TGTGCCAGCAGCTTCCAAGGAGATTCACCCCTCCACTTT.

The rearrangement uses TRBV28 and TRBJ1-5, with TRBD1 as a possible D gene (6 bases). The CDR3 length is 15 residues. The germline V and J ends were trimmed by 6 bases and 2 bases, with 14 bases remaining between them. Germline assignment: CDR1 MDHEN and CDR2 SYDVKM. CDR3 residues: CASRPPGVGNQPQHF. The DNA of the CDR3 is TGTGCCAGCAGACCTCCAGGGGTGGGCAATCAGCCCCAGCATTTT.

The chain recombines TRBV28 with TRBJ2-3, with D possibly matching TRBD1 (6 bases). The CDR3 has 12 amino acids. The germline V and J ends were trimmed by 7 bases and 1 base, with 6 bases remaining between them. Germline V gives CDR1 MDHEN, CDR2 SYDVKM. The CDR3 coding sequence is TGTGCCAGCACAGGGGGCACAGATACGCAGTATTTT. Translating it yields CASTGGTDTQYF.

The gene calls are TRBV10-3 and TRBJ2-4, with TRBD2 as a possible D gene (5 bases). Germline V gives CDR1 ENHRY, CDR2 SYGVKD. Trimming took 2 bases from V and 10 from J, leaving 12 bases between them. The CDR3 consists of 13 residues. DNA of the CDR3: TGTGCCATCAGTGAGGACCGATCGGGGATTCAGTACTTC. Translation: CAISEDRSGIQYF.

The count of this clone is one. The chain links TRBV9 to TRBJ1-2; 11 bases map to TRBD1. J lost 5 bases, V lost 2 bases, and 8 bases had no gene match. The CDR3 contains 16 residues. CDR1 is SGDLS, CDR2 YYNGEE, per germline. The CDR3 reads CASSVSGGQGAYGYTF. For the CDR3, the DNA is TGTGCCAGCAGCGTGTCGGGAGGACAGGGGGCTTATGGCTACACCTTC.

The DNA for the CDR3 is TGTGCCAGCAAACTTCACCCGAACACCGGGGAGCTGTTTTTT. Translating it yields CASKLHPNTGELFF. This chain joins TRBV7-2 and TRBJ2-2; D gene ambiguous. Germline V gene lookup returns CDR1 SGHTA and CDR2 FQGNSA. This CDR3 is 14 amino acids long. Between the trimmed V and J ends, which lost 7 bases and 0 bases, there was a span of 9 bases.

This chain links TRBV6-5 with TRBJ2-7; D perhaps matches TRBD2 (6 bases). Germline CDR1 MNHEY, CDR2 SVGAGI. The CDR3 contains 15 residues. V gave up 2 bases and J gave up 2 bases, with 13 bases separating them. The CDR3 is CASSYGPGTPYEQYF. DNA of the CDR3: TGTGCCAGCAGTTACGGACCGGGGACTCCCTACGAGCAGTACTTC.

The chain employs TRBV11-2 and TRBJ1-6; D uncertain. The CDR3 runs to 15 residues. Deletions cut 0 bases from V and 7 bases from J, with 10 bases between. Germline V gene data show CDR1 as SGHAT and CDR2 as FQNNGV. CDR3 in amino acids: CASSLDSYSNSPLHF. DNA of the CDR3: TGTGCCAGCAGCTTAGACTCCTACTCCAATTCACCCCTCCACTTT.

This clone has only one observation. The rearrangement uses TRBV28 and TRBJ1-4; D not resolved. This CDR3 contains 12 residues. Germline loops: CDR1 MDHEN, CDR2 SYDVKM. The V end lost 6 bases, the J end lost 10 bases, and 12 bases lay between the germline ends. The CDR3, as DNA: TGTGCCAGCAGCAGGCCCCACGGAAAACTGTTTTTT. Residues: CASSRPHGKLFF.

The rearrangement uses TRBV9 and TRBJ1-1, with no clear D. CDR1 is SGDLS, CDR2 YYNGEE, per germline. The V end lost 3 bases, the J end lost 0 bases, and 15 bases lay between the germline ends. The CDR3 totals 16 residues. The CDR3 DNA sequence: TGTGCCAGCAGCGACAGCCCTCAGGCCATGAACACTGAAGCTTTCTTT. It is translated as CASSDSPQAMNTEAFF. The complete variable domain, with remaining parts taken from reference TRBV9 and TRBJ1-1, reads DSGVTQTPKHLITATGQRVTLRCSPRSGDLSVYWYQQSLDQGLQFLIQYYNGEERAKGNILERFSAQQFPDLHSELNLSSLELGDSALYFCASSDSPQAMNTEAFFGQGTRLTVV.

The chain's CDR3 is CSFGGGSGETQYF. CDR3 DNA: TGCAGCTTCGGGGGGGGGAGTGGAGAGACCCAGTACTTC. The rearrangement uses TRBV29-1 and TRBJ2-5; 8 nucleotides align to TRBD2. J was trimmed by 4 bases and V by 8 bases; bases with no gene match: 9. In germline, CDR1 is SQVTM, CDR2 ANQGSEA. The CDR3 length is 13 residues. Full variable domain (remainder filled in from reference TRBV29-1 and TRBJ2-5): SAVISQKPSRDICQRGTSLTIQCQVDSQVTMMFWYRQQPGQSLTLIATANQGSEATYESGFVIDKFPISRPNLTFSTLTVSNMSPEDSSIYLCSFGGGSGETQYFGPGTRLLVL.

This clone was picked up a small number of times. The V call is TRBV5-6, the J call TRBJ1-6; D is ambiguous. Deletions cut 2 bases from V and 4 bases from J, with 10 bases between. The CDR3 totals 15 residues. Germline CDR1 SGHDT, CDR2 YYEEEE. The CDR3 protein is CASSFRQVYNSPLHF. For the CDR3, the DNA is TGTGCCAGCAGCTTTCGACAAGTATATAATTCACCCCTCCACTTT.

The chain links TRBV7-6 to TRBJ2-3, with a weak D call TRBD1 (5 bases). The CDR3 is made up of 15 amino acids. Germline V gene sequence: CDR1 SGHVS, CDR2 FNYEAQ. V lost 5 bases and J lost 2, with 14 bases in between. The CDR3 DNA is TGTGCCAGCAGCCTAGGGCAGGGCTACACAGATACGCAGTATTTT. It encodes CASSLGQGYTDTQYF.

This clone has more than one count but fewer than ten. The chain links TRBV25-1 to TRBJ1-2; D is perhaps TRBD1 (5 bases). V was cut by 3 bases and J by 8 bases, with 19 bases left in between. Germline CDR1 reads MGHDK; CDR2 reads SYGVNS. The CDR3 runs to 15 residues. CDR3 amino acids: CASSDGQGRDVGYTF. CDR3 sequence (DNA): TGTGCCAGCAGTGATGGGCAGGGAAGGGATGTGGGCTACACCTTC.

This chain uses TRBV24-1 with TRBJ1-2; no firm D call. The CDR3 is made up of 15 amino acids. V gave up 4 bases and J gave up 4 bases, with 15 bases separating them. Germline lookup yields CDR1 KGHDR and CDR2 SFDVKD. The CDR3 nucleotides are TGTGCCACCAGTGACTCCGGGGAGGGCCTCTATGGCTACACCTTC. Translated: CATSDSGEGLYGYTF.

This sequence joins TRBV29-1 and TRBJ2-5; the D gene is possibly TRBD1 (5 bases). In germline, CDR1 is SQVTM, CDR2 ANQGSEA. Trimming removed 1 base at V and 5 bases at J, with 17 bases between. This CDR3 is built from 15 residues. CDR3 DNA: TGCAGCGTTGAAGCCAGACCCCAGGGAAGCGAGACCCAGTACTTC. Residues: CSVEARPQGSETQYF. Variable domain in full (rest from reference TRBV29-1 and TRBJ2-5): SAVISQKPSRDICQRGTSLTIQCQVDSQVTMMFWYRQQPGQSLTLIATANQGSEATYESGFVIDKFPISRPNLTFSTLTVSNMSPEDSSIYLCSVEARPQGSETQYFGPGTRLLVL.

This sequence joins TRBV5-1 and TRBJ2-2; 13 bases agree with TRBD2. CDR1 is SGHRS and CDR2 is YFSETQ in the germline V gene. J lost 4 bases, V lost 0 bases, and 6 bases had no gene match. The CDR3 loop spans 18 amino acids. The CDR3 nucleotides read TGCGCCAGCAGCTTGGGACTAGCGGGAGGCGTTACCACCGGGGAGCTGTTTTTT. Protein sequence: CASSLGLAGGVTTGELFF.

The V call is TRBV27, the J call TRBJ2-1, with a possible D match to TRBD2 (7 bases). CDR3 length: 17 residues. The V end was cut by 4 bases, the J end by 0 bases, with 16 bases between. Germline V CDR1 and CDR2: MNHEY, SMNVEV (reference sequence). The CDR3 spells CASSSGGADLSYNEQFF. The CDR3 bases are TGTGCCAGCAGTTCGGGGGGCGCGGACCTCTCCTACAATGAGCAGTTCTTC.

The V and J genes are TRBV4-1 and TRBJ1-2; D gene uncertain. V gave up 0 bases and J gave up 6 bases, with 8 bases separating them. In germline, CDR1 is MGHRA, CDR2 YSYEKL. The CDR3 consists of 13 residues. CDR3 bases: TGCGCCAGCAGCCAAGAGTCCGCGGATGGCTACACCTTC. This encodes CASSQESADGYTF.

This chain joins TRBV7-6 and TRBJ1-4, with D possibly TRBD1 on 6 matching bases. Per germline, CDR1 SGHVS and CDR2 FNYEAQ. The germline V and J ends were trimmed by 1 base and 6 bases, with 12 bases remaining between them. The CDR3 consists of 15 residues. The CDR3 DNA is TGTGCCAGCAGCTTAGTTAACAGGGTTGATGAAAAACTGTTTTTT. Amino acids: CASSLVNRVDEKLFF.

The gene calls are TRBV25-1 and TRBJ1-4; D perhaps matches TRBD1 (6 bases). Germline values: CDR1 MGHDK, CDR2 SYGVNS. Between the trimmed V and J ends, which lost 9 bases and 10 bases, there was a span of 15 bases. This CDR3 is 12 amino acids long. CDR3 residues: CASSQGSGKLFF. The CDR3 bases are TGTGCCAGTTCACAGGGTAGTGGAAAACTGTTTTTT. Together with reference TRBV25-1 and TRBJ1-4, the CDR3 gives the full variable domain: EADIYQTPRYLVIGTGKKITLECSQTMGHDKMYWYQQDPGMELHLIHYSYGVNSTEKGDLSSESTVSRIRTEHFPLTLESARPSHTSQYLCASSQGSGKLFFGSGTQLSVL.

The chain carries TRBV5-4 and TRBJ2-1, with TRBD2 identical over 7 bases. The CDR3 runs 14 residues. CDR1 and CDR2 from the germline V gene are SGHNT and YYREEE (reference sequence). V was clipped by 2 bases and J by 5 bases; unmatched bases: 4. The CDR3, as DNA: TGTGCCAGCAGCTTCCGGGACTACCACAATGAGCAGTTCTTC. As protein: CASSFRDYHNEQFF.

The CDR3 nucleotides read TGCGCCAGCAGTGTAACTAGGTTTAGGGAGCAGTTCTTC. Protein sequence: CASSVTRFREQFF. The J gene is TRBJ2-1, the V gene TRBV10-1; tentatively, D is TRBD2 (5 bases). Germline loops: CDR1 WNHNN, CDR2 SYGVQD (reference sequence). Trimming stripped 4 bases from V and 10 bases from J, with 14 bases between. The CDR3 is 13 amino acids.

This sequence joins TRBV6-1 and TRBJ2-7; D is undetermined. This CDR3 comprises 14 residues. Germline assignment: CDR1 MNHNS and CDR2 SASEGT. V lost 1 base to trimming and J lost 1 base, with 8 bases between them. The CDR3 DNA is TGTGCCAGCAGTGAAGAACCGAGGTCCTACGAGCAGTACTTC. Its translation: CASSEEPRSYEQYF.

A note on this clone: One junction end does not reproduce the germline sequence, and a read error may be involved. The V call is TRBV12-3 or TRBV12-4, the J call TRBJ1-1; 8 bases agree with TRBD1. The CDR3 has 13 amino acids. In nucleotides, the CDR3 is TGTGCCAGCAGTTTCCTCGACAGGGGTGAGACGCTTTTT. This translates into CASSFLDRGETLF.

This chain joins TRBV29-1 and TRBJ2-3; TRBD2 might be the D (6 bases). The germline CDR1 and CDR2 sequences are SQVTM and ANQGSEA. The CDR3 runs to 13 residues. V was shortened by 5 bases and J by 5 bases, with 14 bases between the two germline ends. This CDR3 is CSVRRDHEDTQYF. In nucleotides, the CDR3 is TGCAGCGTTAGGAGGGACCACGAAGATACGCAGTATTTT.

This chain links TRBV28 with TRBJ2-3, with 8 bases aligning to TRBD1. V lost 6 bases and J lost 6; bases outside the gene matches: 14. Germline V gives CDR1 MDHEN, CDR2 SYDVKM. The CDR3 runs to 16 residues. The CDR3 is CASSPDGTGDLDTQYF. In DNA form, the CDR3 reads TGTGCCAGCAGCCCCGACGGGACAGGAGATTTGGATACGCAGTATTTT. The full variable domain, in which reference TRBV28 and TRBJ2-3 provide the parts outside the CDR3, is DVKVTQSSRYLVKRTGEKVFLECVQDMDHENMFWYRQDPGLGLRLIYFSYDVKMKEKGDIPEGYSVSREKKERFSLILESASTNQTSMYLCASSPDGTGDLDTQYFGPGTRLTVL.